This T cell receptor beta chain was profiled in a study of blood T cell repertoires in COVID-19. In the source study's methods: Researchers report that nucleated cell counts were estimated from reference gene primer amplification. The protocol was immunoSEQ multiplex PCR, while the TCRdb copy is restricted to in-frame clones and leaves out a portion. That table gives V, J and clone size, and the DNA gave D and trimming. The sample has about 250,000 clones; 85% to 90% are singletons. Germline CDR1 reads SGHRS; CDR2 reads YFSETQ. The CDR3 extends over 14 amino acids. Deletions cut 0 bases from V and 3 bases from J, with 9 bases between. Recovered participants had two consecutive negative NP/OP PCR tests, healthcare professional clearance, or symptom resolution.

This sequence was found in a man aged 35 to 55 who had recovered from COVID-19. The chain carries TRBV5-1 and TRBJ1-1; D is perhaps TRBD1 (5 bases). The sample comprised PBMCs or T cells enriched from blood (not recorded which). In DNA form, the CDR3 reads TGCGCCAGCAGCTTGGGCAGGGAGGACACTGAAGCTTTCTTT. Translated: CASSLGREDTEAFF.